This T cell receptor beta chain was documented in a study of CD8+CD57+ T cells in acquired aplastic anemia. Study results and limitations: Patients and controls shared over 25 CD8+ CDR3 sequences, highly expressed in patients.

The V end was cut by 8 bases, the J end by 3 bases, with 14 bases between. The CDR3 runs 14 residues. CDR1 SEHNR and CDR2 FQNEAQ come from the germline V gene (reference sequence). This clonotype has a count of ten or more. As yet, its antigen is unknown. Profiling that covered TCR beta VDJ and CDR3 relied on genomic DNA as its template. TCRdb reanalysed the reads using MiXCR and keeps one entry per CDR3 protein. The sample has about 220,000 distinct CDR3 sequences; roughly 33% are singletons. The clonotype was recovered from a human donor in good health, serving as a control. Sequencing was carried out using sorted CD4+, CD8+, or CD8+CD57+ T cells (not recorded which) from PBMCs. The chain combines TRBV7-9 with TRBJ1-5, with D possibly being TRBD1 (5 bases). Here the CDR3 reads CASQAQGDNQPQHF. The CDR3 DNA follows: TGTGCCAGCCAGGCGCAGGGTGACAATCAGCCCCAGCATTTT.